This T cell receptor (beta chain) was captured by sequencing in a study of blood T cell repertoires in COVID-19. Per the authors' pipeline: Amplification of reference gene primers provided the estimated nucleated cell counts. The method was immunoSEQ multiplex PCR; TCRdb's version includes in-frame clones alone and lacks a portion of them. The D gene and trimming were derived from the DNA, and the V and J assignments and clone size from that table. The sample yields about 240,000 clones, about four fifths seen once. From germline, CDR1 is DFQATT and CDR2 SNEGSKA (reference sequence). Losses at the gene ends were 3 bases for V and 4 bases for J; bases not matched to a gene: 3. The CDR3 spans 13 residues.

The origin of this receptor is a woman younger than 35 with acute or convalescent COVID-19. What was sequenced was peripheral blood. The chain employs TRBV20-1 and TRBJ1-5; TRBD1 matches 7 bases. CDR3 in amino acids: CSASTGDNQPQHF. The CDR3 region has the DNA TGCAGTGCTAGTACAGGGGATAATCAGCCCCAGCATTTT.